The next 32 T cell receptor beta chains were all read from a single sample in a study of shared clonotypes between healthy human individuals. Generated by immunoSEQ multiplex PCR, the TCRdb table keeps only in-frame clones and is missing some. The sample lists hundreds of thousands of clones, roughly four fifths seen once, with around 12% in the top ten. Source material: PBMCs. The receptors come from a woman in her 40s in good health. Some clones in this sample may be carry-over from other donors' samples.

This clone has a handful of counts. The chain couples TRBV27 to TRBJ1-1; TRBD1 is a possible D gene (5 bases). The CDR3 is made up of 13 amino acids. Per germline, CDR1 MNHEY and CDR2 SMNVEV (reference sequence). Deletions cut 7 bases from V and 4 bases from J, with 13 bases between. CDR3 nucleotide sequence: TGTGCCAGCACACCAGCGGGGGGCACTGAAGCTTTCTTT. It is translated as CASTPAGGTEAFF.

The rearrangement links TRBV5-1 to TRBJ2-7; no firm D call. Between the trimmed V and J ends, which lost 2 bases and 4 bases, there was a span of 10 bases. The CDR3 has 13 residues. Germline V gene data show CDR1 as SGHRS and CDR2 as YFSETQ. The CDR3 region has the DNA TGCGCCAGCAGCTTTAGGGTTTCGTACGAGCAGTACTTC. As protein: CASSFRVSYEQYF.

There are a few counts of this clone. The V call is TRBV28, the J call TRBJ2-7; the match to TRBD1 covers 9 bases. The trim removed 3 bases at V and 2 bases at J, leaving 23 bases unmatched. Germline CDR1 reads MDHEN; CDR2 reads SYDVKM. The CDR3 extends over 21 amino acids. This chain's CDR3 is CASSLATLIGQGTQATYEQYF. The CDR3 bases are TGTGCCAGCAGTTTGGCGACTTTGATAGGACAGGGGACTCAAGCTACCTACGAGCAGTACTTC.

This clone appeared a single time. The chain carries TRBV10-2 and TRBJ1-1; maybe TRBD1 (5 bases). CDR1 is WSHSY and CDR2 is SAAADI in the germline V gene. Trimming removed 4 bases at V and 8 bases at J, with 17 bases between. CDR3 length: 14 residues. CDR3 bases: TGCGCCAGCAGTGTTCACGACAGAACCCACGAAGCTTTCTTT. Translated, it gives CASSVHDRTHEAFF.

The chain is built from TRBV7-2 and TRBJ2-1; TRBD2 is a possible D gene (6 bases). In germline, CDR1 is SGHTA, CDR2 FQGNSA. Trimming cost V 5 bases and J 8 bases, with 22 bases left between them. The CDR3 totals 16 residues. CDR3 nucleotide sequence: TGTGCCAGCAGCCGAGATGGGGCGGGACTGTCATATGAGCAGTTCTTC. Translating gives CASSRDGAGLSYEQFF.

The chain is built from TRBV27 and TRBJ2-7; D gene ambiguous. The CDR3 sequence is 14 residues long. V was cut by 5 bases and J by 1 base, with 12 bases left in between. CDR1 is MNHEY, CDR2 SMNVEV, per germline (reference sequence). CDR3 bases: TGTGCCAGCAGTCTAAAATCACGTTCCTACGAGCAGTACTTC. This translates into CASSLKSRSYEQYF.

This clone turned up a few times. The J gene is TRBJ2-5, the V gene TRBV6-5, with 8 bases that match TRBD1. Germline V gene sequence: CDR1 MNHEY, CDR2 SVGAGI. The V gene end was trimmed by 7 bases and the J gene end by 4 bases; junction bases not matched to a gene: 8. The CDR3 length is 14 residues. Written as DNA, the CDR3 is TGTGCCAGCACTCCAACAGGGGGTCGAGAGACCCAGTACTTC. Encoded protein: CASTPTGGRETQYF.

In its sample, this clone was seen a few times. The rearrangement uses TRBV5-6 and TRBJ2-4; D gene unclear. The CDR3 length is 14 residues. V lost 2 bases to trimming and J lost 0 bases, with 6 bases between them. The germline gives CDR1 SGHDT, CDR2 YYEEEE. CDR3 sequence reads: CASSFWVAKNIQYF. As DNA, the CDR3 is TGTGCCAGCAGCTTCTGGGTAGCCAAAAACATTCAGTACTTC.

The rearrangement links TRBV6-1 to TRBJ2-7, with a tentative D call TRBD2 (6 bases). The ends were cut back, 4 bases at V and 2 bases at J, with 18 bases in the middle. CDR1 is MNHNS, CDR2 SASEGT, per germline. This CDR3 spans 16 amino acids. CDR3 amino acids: CASSVVGVAGTYEQYF. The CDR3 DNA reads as TGTGCCAGCAGTGTTGTAGGTGTGGCGGGGACCTACGAGCAGTACTTC.

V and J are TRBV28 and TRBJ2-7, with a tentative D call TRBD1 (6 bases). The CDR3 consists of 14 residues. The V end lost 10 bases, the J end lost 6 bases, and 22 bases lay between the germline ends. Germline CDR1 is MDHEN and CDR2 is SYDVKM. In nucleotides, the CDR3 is TGTGCCATATCGCAGGCAGGGGTGAGGAGCGAGCAGTACTTC. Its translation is CAISQAGVRSEQYF. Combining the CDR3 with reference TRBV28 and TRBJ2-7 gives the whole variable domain DVKVTQSSRYLVKRTGEKVFLECVQDMDHENMFWYRQDPGLGLRLIYFSYDVKMKEKGDIPEGYSVSREKKERFSLILESASTNQTSMYLCAISQAGVRSEQYFGPGTRLTVT.

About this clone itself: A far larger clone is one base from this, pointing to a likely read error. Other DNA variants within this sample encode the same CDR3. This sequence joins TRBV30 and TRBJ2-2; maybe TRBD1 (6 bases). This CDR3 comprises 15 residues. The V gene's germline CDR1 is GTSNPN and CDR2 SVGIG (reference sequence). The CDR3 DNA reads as TGTGCCTGGAGTGTAAAACCCCGGGACACCGGGGAGCTGTTTTTC. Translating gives CAWSVKPRDTGELFF.

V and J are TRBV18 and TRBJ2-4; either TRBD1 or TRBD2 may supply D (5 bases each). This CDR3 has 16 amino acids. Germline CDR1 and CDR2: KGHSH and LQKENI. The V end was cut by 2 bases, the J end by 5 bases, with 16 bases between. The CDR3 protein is CASSPSHGAGENIQYF. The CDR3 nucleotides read TGTGCCAGCTCACCATCTCACGGGGCAGGTGAAAACATTCAGTACTTC.

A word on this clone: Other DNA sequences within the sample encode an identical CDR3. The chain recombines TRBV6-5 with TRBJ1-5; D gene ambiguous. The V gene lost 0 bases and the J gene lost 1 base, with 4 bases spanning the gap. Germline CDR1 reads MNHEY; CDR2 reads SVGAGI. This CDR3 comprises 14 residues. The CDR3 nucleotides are TGTGCCAGCAGTTACTCTTCCAGCAATCAGCCCCAGCATTTT. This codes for CASSYSSSNQPQHF.

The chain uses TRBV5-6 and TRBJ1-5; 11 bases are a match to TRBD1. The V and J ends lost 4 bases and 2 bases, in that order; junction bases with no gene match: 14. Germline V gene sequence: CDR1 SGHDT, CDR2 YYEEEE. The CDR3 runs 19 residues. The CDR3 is CASSETGTGGLFGNQPQHF. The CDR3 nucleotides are TGTGCCAGCAGCGAGACCGGGACAGGGGGTCTTTTCGGCAATCAGCCCCAGCATTTT. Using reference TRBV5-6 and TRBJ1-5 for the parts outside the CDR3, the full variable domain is DAGVTQSPTHLIKTRGQQVTLRCSPKSGHDTVSWYQQALGQGPQFIFQYYEEEERQRGNFPDRFSGHQFPNYSSELNVNALLLGDSALYLCASSETGTGGLFGNQPQHFGDGTRLSIL.

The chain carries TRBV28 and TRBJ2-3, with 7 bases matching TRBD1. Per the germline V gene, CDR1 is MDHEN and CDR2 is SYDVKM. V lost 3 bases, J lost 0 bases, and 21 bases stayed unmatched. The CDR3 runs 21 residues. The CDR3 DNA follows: TGTGCCAGCAGTTTCTACAGGGGCCCCCTCCTAAATTCCCTTAGCACAGATACGCAGTATTTT. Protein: CASSFYRGPLLNSLSTDTQYF.

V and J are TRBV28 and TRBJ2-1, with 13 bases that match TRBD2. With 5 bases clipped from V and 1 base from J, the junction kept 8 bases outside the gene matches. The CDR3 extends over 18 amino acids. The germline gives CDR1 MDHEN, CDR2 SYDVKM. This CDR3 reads CASSRTSGRGLSYNEQFF. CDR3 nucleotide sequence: TGTGCCAGCAGTCGGACTAGCGGGAGAGGGCTATCCTACAATGAGCAGTTCTTC.

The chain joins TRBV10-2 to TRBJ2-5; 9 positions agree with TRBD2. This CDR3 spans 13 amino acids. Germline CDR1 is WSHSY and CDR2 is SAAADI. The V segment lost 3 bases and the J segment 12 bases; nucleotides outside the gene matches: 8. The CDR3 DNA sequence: TGCGCCAGCAGTGACACTCTAGCGGGGAGAAAGTACTTC. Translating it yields CASSDTLAGRKYF.

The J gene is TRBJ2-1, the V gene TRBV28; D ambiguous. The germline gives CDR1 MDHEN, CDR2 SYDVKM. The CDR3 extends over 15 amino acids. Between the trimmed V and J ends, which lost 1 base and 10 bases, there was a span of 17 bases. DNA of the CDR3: TGTGCCAGCAGTTTATCATTAGGCAGCACCGGAGAGCAGTTCTTC. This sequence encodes CASSLSLGSTGEQFF.

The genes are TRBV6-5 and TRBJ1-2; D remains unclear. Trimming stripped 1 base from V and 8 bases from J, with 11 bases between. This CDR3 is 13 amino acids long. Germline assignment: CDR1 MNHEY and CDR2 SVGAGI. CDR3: CASSYFDYPGYTF. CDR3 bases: TGTGCCAGCAGTTACTTCGACTACCCCGGCTACACCTTC.

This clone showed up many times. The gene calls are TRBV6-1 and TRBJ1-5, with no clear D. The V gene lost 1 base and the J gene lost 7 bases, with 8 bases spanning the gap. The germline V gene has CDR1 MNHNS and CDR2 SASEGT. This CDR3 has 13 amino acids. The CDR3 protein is CASSEGGRQPQHF. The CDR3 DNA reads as TGTGCCAGCAGTGAAGGTGGGCGACAGCCCCAGCATTTT.

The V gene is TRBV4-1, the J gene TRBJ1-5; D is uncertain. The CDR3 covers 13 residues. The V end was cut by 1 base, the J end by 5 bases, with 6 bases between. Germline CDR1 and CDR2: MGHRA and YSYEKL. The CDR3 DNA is TGCGCCAGCAGCCAAGGGGAGGATCAGCCCCAGCATTTT. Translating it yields CASSQGEDQPQHF.

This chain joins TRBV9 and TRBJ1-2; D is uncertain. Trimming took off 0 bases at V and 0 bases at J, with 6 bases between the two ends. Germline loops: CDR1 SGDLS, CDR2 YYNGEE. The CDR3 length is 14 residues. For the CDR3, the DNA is TGTGCCAGCAGCGTAGTGGGGTCTAACTATGGCTACACCTTC. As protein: CASSVVGSNYGYTF.

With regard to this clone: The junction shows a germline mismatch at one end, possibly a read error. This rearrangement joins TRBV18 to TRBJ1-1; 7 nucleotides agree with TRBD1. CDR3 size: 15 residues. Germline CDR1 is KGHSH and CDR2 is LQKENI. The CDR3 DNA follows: TGTACCAGCTCACCAACGGACAGGATAGTAACTGAAGCTTTCTTT. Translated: CTSSPTDRIVTEAFF. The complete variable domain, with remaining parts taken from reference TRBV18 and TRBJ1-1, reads NAGVMQNPRHLVRRRGQEARLRCSPMKGHSHVYWYRQLPEEGLKFMVYLQKENIIDESGMPKERFSAEFPKEGPSILRIQQVVRGDSAAYFCTSSPTDRIVTEAFFGQGTRLTVV.

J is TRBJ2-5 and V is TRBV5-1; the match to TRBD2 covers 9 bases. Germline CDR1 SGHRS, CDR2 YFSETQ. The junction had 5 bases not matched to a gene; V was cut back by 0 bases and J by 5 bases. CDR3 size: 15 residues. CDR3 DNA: TGCGCCAGCAGCTTGGGACTAGCGGCCTCGGAGACCCAGTACTTC. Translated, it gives CASSLGLAASETQYF.

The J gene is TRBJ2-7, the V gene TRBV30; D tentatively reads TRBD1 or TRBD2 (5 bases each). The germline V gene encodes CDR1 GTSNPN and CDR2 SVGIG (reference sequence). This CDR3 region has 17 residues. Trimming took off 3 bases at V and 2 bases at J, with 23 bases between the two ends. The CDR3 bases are TGTGCCTGGAGCTTACTGAACCGGGACCGTCAGGCCTACGAGCAGTACTTC. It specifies CAWSLLNRDRQAYEQYF.

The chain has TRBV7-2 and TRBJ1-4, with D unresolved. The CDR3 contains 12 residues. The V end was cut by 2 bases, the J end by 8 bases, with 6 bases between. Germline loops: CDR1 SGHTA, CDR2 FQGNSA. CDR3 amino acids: CASSLQGEKLFF. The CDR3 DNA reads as TGTGCCAGCAGCTTACAAGGGGAAAAACTGTTTTTT.

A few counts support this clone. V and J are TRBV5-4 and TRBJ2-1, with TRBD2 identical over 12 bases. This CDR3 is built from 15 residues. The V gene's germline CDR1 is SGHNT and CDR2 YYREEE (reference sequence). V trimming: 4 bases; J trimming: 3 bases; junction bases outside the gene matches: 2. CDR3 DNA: TGTGCCAGCAGCCCGGGACTAGCGGGCTACAATGAGCAGTTCTTC. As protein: CASSPGLAGYNEQFF.

The CDR3 DNA follows: TGTGCCAGCAGTGTAGCGGGAGCTGTGGGCACAGATACGCAGTATTTT. Its translation: CASSVAGAVGTDTQYF. V is TRBV6-1 and J is TRBJ2-3; 9 bases fit TRBD2. Germline loops: CDR1 MNHNS, CDR2 SASEGT. The J segment lost 1 base and the V segment lost 4 bases, leaving 6 bases of the junction unmatched. The CDR3 is made up of 16 amino acids.

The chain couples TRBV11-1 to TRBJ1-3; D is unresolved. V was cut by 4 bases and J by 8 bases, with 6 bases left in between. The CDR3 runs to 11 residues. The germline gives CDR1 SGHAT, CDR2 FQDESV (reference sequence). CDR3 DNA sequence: TGTGCCAGCAGCTCCGTGGACACCATATATTTT. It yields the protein CASSSVDTIYF. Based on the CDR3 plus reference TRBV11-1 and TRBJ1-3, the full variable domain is EAEVAQSPRYKITEKSQAVAFWCDPISGHATLYWYRQILGQGPELLVQFQDESVVDDSQLPKDRFSAERLKGVDSTLKIQPAELGDSAMYLCASSSVDTIYFGEGSWLTVV.

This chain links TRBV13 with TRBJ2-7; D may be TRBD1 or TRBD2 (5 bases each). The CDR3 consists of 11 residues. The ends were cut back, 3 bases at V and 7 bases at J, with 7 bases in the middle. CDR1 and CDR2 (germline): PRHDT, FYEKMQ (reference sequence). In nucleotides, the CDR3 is TGTGCCAGCAGCTTTGGGGGTGAGCAGTACTTC. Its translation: CASSFGGEQYF. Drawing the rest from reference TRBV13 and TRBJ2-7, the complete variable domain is AAGVIQSPRHLIKEKRETATLKCYPIPRHDTVYWYQQGPGQDPQFLISFYEKMQSDKGSIPDRFSAQQFSDYHSELNMSSLELGDSALYFCASSFGGEQYFGPGTRLTVT.

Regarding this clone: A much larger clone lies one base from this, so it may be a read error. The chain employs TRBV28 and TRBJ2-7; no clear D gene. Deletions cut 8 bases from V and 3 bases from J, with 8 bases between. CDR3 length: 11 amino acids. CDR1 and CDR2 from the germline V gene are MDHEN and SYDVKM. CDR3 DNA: TGTGCCAGCGGGTACAGCTACGAGCAGTACTTC. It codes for CASGYSYEQYF.

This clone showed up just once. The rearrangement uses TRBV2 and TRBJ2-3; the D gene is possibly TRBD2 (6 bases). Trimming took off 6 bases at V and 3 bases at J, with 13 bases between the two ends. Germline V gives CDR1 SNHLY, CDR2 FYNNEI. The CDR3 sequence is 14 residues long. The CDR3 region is CASSTDGGTDTQYF. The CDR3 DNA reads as TGTGCCAGCAGCACTGATGGGGGGACAGATACGCAGTATTTT.